These 11 T cell receptor beta chains share one sample of origin, sequenced in a study of metastatic and nonmetastatic thyroid tumors. All patients were untreated before thyroid surgery. MiXCR reprocessed the PCR reads for TCRdb. This table has under 95,000 clones, roughly 12% appearing once. Sequencing input: blood. These receptors originate from a female donor with papillary thyroid cancer or a benign thyroid nodule (not recorded which). Some clones in this sample may be carry-over from other donors' samples.

This clone has a count of ten or more. One end of the junction is discordant with germline, which a read error may explain. The rearrangement joins TRBV20-1 to TRBJ1-6; perhaps TRBD1 as D (6 bases). From germline, CDR1 is DFQATT and CDR2 SNEGSKA (reference sequence). This CDR3 has 16 residues. The CDR3 loop reads CSALGQKSSYNPPLHF. In DNA, the CDR3 is TGCAGTGCCCTTGGACAGAAGAGCTCCTATAATCCACCCCTCCACTTT.

The chain employs TRBV28 and TRBJ2-7, with 7 bases that match TRBD2. The germline V gene encodes CDR1 MDHEN and CDR2 SYDVKM. The CDR3 sequence is 18 residues long. V was clipped by 4 bases and J by 2 bases; unmatched bases: 17. The CDR3 nucleotides are TGTGCCAGCAGTTCGCCCGTGGACGGGGGGACCCCTCCCTACGAGCAGTACTTC. It codes for CASSSPVDGGTPPYEQYF.

Only a few counts were recorded for this clone. The V and J genes are TRBV12-3 or TRBV12-4 and TRBJ1-4, with no clear D. Trimming pared 3 bases from V and 7 bases from J, leaving 12 bases between. The length of the CDR3 is 14 residues. For the CDR3, the DNA is TGTGCCAGCAGTTTGTCCAAAGGGAGTGAAAAACTGTTTTTT. Translation gives CASSLSKGSEKLFF.

There are many counts of this clone. V and J are TRBV11-2 and TRBJ1-2; D not certain. The CDR3 spans 14 residues. Germline values: CDR1 SGHAT, CDR2 FQNNGV. V was trimmed by 5 bases and J by 8 bases, leaving 18 bases between them. Written as DNA, the CDR3 is TGTGCCAGCAGCCCCCTGTACGGGATTGAAGGCTACACCTTC. Translating it yields CASSPLYGIEGYTF.

This chain joins TRBV6-1 and TRBJ2-7; D is tentatively TRBD1 or TRBD2 (5 bases each). Trimming cost V 6 bases and J 0 bases, with 12 bases left between them. There are 14 residues in the CDR3. Looked up from germline, CDR1 is MNHNS and CDR2 is SASEGT. CDR3 bases: TGTGCCAGCAGCGCCGGGACGAACTCCTACGAGCAGTACTTC. Translating it yields CASSAGTNSYEQYF.

This clone was seen at least ten times. The chain recombines TRBV2 with TRBJ2-5; 9 nucleotides match TRBD2. The germline V gene encodes CDR1 SNHLY and CDR2 FYNNEI. The ends lost 4 bases at V and 4 bases at J; junction bases unmatched: 7. CDR3 size: 15 residues. The CDR3 DNA sequence: TGTGCCAGCAGTGGAGGGGGGGGACTAGCAGAGACCCAGTACTTC. Translated: CASSGGGGLAETQYF.

The sample holds many counts of this clone. The rearrangement joins TRBV18 to TRBJ2-2; a possible D gene is TRBD1 (6 bases). The CDR3 spans 16 residues. Deletions cut 3 bases from V and 0 bases from J, with 11 bases between. Germline V gene lookup returns CDR1 KGHSH and CDR2 LQKENI. CDR3 sequence: CASSPWGHANTGELFF. The CDR3 DNA reads as TGTGCCAGCTCACCCTGGGGACACGCGAACACCGGGGAGCTGTTTTTT.

Ten or more counts support this clone. The chain couples TRBV19 to TRBJ2-7; D uncertain. Germline CDR1 LNHDA, CDR2 SQIVND (reference sequence). V shed 5 bases and J shed 4 bases, with 18 bases lying between them. The CDR3 is made up of 15 amino acids. CDR3 DNA: TGTGCCAGTAGTCAAGACACCAGTTGGGTTTACGAGCAGTACTTC. Translated, it gives CASSQDTSWVYEQYF.

This clone was recorded at least ten times. The rearrangement joins TRBV4-2 to TRBJ2-1; D is possibly TRBD1 (6 bases). The CDR3 contains 16 residues. From germline, CDR1 is LGHNA and CDR2 YNFKEQ. V lost 3 bases to trimming and J lost 1 base, with 13 bases between them. CDR3 sequence reads: CASSQNSRGSYNEQFF. DNA for the CDR3: TGTGCCAGCAGCCAGAACTCCAGGGGTTCCTACAATGAGCAGTTCTTC.

This clone was counted at least ten times. The rearrangement joins TRBV20-1 to TRBJ2-7, with 11 bases aligning to TRBD2. The junction had 11 bases not matched to a gene; V was cut back by 5 bases and J by 5 bases. In germline, CDR1 is DFQATT, CDR2 SNEGSKA (reference sequence). This CDR3 spans 15 amino acids. This chain's CDR3 is CSAYPTSGSRNEQYF. The CDR3 nucleotides read TGCAGTGCTTACCCTACTAGCGGGAGTCGCAACGAGCAGTACTTC.

This rearrangement joins TRBV12-3 or TRBV12-4 to TRBJ1-2; 7 bases match TRBD1. The CDR3 length is 16 residues. The J segment lost 3 bases and the V segment lost 3 bases, leaving 10 bases of the junction unmatched. The CDR3: CASSLGAGGRYYGYTF. The CDR3 nucleotides read TGTGCCAGCAGTTTGGGGGCAGGGGGACGGTACTATGGCTACACCTTC.